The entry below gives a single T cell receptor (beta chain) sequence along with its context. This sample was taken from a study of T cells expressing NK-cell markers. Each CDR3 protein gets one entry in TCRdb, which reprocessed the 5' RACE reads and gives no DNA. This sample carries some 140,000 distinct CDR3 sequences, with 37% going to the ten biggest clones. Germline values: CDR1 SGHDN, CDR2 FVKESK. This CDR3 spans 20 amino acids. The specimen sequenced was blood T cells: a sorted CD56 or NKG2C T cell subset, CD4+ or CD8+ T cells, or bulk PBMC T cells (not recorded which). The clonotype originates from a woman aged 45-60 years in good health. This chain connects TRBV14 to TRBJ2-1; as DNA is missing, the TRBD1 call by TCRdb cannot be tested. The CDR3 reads CASSQDPALRATTHWGEQFF.